This entry is about one T cell receptor beta chain. The data are from a study of blood T cell repertoires in COVID-19. TCRdb's copy holds only in-frame clones and misses some; the assay was immunoSEQ multiplex PCR. Altogether about 43,000 clones are present, around 90% being singletons, with the ten largest covering about 9.2%. The CDR3 contains 15 residues. Germline lookup yields CDR1 SGHTA and CDR2 FQGNSA. The V gene end was trimmed by 2 bases and the J gene end by 5 bases; junction bases not matched to a gene: 6. Sequencing used peripheral blood. The chain uses TRBV7-2 and TRBJ2-1; 7 nucleotides agree with TRBD1. This sequence was found in an elderly woman with active COVID-19. This chain's CDR3 is CASSLRGLMDNEQFF. CDR3 nucleotides: TGTGCCAGCAGCTTAAGGGGGCTTATGGACAATGAGCAGTTCTTC.